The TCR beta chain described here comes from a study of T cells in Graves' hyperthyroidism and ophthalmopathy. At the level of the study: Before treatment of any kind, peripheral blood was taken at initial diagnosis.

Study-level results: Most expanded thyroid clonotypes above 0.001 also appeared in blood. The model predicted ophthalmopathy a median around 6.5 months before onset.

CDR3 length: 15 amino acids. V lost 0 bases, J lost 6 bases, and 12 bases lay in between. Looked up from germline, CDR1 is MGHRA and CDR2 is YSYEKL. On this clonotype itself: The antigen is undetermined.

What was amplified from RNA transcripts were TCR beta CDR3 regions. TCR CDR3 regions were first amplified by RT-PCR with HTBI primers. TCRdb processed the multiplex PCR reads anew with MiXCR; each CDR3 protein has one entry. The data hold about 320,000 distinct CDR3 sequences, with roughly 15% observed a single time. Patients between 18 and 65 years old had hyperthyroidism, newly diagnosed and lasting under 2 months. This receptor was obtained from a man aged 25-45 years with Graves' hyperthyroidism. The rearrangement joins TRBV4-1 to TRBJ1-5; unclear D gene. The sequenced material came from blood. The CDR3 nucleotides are TGCGCCAGCAGCCAAGATCTGAGGAGTTCTCAGCCCCAGCATTTT. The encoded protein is CASSQDLRSSQPQHF.